Listed below are T cell receptor beta chains from one sample, sequenced in a study of cytomegalovirus exposure and HLA in healthy donors. The data were produced by immunoSEQ multiplex PCR, yet TCRdb's version contains in-frame clones alone and is incomplete. The data hold 220,000 or so clones, with 75% to 90% observed a single time. The specimen sequenced was PBMCs. These receptor sequences come from a woman in her thirties in good health and CMV-seropositive. The CDR3 runs from the conserved cysteine through the conserved F or W. D genes are given only for firm matches. Size values are once, few and many counts, or a class for expanded clones, and some rows have none.

CDR3 protein: CASFRDRGLDTQYF
CDR3 DNA: TGTGCCAGCTTCCGGGACAGGGGGCTGGATACGCAGTATTTT
V gene: TRBV2
D gene: TRBD1
J gene: TRBJ2-3
clone size: once

CDR3 protein: CSVELQGAYNEQFF
CDR3 DNA: TGCAGCGTTGAATTACAGGGGGCGTACAATGAGCAGTTCTTC
V gene: TRBV29-1
D gene: TRBD1
J gene: TRBJ2-1
clone size: .

CDR3 protein: CASSYSRAGPAYEQYF
CDR3 DNA: TGTGCCAGCAGTTACAGCAGGGCGGGACCAGCCTACGAGCAGTACTTC
V gene: TRBV6-5
D gene: .
J gene: TRBJ2-7
clone size: once

CDR3 protein: CASSLSRGNEQFF
CDR3 DNA: TGTGCCAGCAGCTTATCCAGGGGCAATGAGCAGTTCTTC
V gene: TRBV7-3
D gene: .
J gene: TRBJ2-1
clone size: .

CDR3 protein: CAISDPTNTGELFF
CDR3 DNA: TGTGCCATCAGTGACCCTACTAACACCGGGGAGCTGTTTTTT
V gene: TRBV10-3
D gene: .
J gene: TRBJ2-2
clone size: .

CDR3 protein: CASRNPYRAGGSYEQYF
CDR3 DNA: TGTGCCAGCAGGAACCCTTATCGGGCGGGAGGGTCCTACGAGCAGTACTTC
V gene: TRBV7-8
D gene: TRBD2
J gene: TRBJ2-7
clone size: .

CDR3 protein: CASSYSEGGGTEAFF
CDR3 DNA: TGTGCCAGCAGTTACTCGGAGGGAGGTGGCACTGAAGCTTTCTTT
V gene: TRBV6-5
D gene: .
J gene: TRBJ1-1
clone size: .

CDR3 protein: CASSNWTGAPRGELFF
CDR3 DNA: TGTGCCAGCAGTAATTGGACAGGGGCCCCTAGGGGGGAGCTGTTTTTT
V gene: TRBV2
D gene: TRBD1
J gene: TRBJ2-2
clone size: .

CDR3 protein: CASSIRRGTIYF
CDR3 DNA: TGTGCCAGCAGCATTCGTCGGGGCACCATATATTTT
V gene: TRBV5-6
D gene: .
J gene: TRBJ1-3
clone size: .

CDR3 protein: CASSGNREVTEAFF
CDR3 DNA: TGTGCCAGCTCAGGCAACAGGGAAGTAACTGAAGCTTTCTTT
V gene: TRBV18
D gene: .
J gene: TRBJ1-1
clone size: few

CDR3 protein: CASSVQGGGDTEAFF
CDR3 DNA: TGTGCCAGCAGCGTGCAGGGCGGAGGCGACACTGAAGCTTTCTTT
V gene: TRBV9
D gene: .
J gene: TRBJ1-1
clone size: .

CDR3 protein: CASSHKEYEQYF
CDR3 DNA: TGTGCCAGCAGCCACAAAGAGTACGAGCAGTACTTC
V gene: TRBV5-5
D gene: .
J gene: TRBJ2-7
clone size: .

CDR3 protein: CASRQGWSGELFF
CDR3 DNA: TGTGCCAGTCGACAGGGATGGTCCGGGGAGCTGTTTTTT
V gene: TRBV2
D gene: TRBD1
J gene: TRBJ2-2
clone size: .

CDR3 protein: CASSLYPGYEQYF
CDR3 DNA: TGTGCCAGCAGTTTATATCCAGGCTACGAGCAGTACTTC
V gene: TRBV28
D gene: .
J gene: TRBJ2-7
clone size: .

CDR3 protein: CAWSPTSGDYNEQFF
CDR3 DNA: TGTGCCTGGAGTCCGACTAGCGGAGATTACAATGAGCAGTTCTTC
V gene: TRBV30
D gene: TRBD2
J gene: TRBJ2-1
clone size: .

CDR3 protein: CASSLGAAQYF
CDR3 DNA: TGTGCCAGCAGCTTAGGGGCGGCCCAGTACTTC
V gene: TRBV7-9
D gene: .
J gene: TRBJ2-5
clone size: .

CDR3 protein: CASSRTSGSYEQYF
CDR3 DNA: TGTGCCAGCAGCCGGACTAGCGGCTCCTACGAGCAGTACTTC
V gene: TRBV7-9
D gene: TRBD2
J gene: TRBJ2-7
clone size: .

CDR3 protein: CASSERAGAAEAFF
CDR3 DNA: TGCGCCAGCAGCGAGAGGGCAGGGGCCGCTGAAGCTTTCTTT
V gene: TRBV10-1
D gene: .
J gene: TRBJ1-1
clone size: .

CDR3 protein: CASSDLEGSRGYTF
CDR3 DNA: TGTGCCAGCAGTGATTTAGAGGGGAGTAGAGGCTACACCTTC
V gene: TRBV25-1
D gene: .
J gene: TRBJ1-2
clone size: .

CDR3 protein: CASSLGGQGANYGYTF
CDR3 DNA: TGTGCCAGCAGCTTAGGGGGACAGGGAGCTAACTATGGCTACACCTTC
V gene: TRBV7-2
D gene: TRBD1
J gene: TRBJ1-2
clone size: few

CDR3 protein: CASRESSGLSYNEQFF
CDR3 DNA: TGTGCCAGCAGGGAATCTAGCGGCCTCTCCTACAATGAGCAGTTCTTC
V gene: TRBV28
D gene: TRBD2
J gene: TRBJ2-1
clone size: .

CDR3 protein: CASSPGQGNTEAFF
CDR3 DNA: TGTGCCAGCAGTCCGGGACAGGGGAACACTGAAGCTTTCTTT
V gene: TRBV28
D gene: TRBD1
J gene: TRBJ1-1
clone size: .

CDR3 protein: CASSFSGTGGYQPQHF
CDR3 DNA: TGTGCCAGCAGCTTCTCCGGGACAGGGGGATATCAGCCCCAGCATTTT
V gene: TRBV5-6
D gene: TRBD1
J gene: TRBJ1-5
clone size: .

CDR3 protein: CAWSGVGNTIYF
CDR3 DNA: TGTGCCTGGAGTGGGGTTGGAAACACCATATATTTT
V gene: TRBV30
D gene: .
J gene: TRBJ1-3
clone size: .

CDR3 protein: CASSGSGSSYNEQFF
CDR3 DNA: TGTGCCAGCAGTGGAAGCGGGAGCTCCTACAATGAGCAGTTCTTC
V gene: TRBV2
D gene: TRBD2
J gene: TRBJ2-1
clone size: few

CDR3 protein: CASSLAGTGSDTIYF
CDR3 DNA: TGTGCCAGCAGCTTAGCCGGGACAGGGTCGGACACCATATATTTT
V gene: TRBV7-2
D gene: TRBD1
J gene: TRBJ1-3
clone size: .

CDR3 protein: CASSKTSGIYNEQFF
CDR3 DNA: TGTGCCAGCAGTAAGACTAGCGGGATTTACAATGAGCAGTTCTTC
V gene: TRBV6-5
D gene: TRBD2
J gene: TRBJ2-1
clone size: few

CDR3 protein: CATNRPGQTYEQYF
CDR3 DNA: TGTGCCACCAACCGCCCCGGACAGACCTACGAGCAGTACTTC
V gene: TRBV15
D gene: .
J gene: TRBJ2-7
clone size: .

CDR3 protein: CASSLGYNEQFF
CDR3 DNA: TGTGCCAGCAGCTTAGGGTACAATGAGCAGTTCTTC
V gene: TRBV7-8
D gene: .
J gene: TRBJ2-1
clone size: .

CDR3 protein: CASSAGTGSGNTIYF
CDR3 DNA: TGTGCCAGCAGCGCCGGGACAGGCTCTGGAAACACCATATATTTT
V gene: TRBV9
D gene: TRBD1
J gene: TRBJ1-3
clone size: .

CDR3 protein: CASTEDITDTQYF
CDR3 DNA: TGTGCCAGCACAGAGGACATCACAGATACGCAGTATTTT
V gene: TRBV6-5
D gene: .
J gene: TRBJ2-3
clone size: .

CDR3 protein: CASSLRGNQPQHF
CDR3 DNA: TGCGCCAGCAGCTTAAGGGGGAATCAGCCCCAGCATTTT
V gene: TRBV5-1
D gene: .
J gene: TRBJ1-5
clone size: .

CDR3 protein: CASSPGLAGRNEQFF
CDR3 DNA: TGCGCCAGCAGCCCCGGACTAGCGGGAAGGAATGAGCAGTTCTTC
V gene: TRBV5-1
D gene: TRBD2
J gene: TRBJ2-1
clone size: once

CDR3 protein: CASSQGFPDTQYF
CDR3 DNA: TGCGCCAGCAGCCAAGGGTTTCCAGATACGCAGTATTTT
V gene: TRBV4-1
D gene: .
J gene: TRBJ2-3
clone size: .

CDR3 protein: CASSVTRGGSYEQYF
CDR3 DNA: TGTGCCAGTAGTGTGACGCGAGGGGGGAGCTACGAGCAGTACTTC
V gene: TRBV19
D gene: .
J gene: TRBJ2-7
clone size: .

CDR3 protein: CASSDPTGTSGSDEQFF
CDR3 DNA: TGTGCCAGCAGTGACCCCACCGGGACTAGCGGGAGTGATGAGCAGTTCTTC
V gene: TRBV25-1
D gene: TRBD2
J gene: TRBJ2-1
clone size: .

CDR3 protein: CASSATALAAYNEQFF
CDR3 DNA: TGTGCCAGCAGCGCCACGGCGCTAGCGGCCTACAATGAGCAGTTCTTC
V gene: TRBV7-9
D gene: TRBD2
J gene: TRBJ2-1
clone size: .

CDR3 protein: CASSQDFEKLFF
CDR3 DNA: TGCGCCAGCAGCCAAGATTTTGAAAAACTGTTTTTT
V gene: TRBV4-1
D gene: .
J gene: TRBJ1-4
clone size: few

CDR3 protein: CASSYRQDTGELFF
CDR3 DNA: TGTGCCAGCAGCTACAGGCAGGACACCGGGGAGCTGTTTTTT
V gene: TRBV7-9
D gene: .
J gene: TRBJ2-2
clone size: few

CDR3 protein: CASSLGTVGGEQYF
CDR3 DNA: TGTGCCAGCAGCTTAGGGACCGTGGGGGGCGAGCAGTACTTC
V gene: TRBV7-2
D gene: .
J gene: TRBJ2-7
clone size: .

CDR3 protein: CASSPLWGSGGNEQFF
CDR3 DNA: TGTGCCAGCAGCCCGTTGTGGGGCTCAGGGGGCAATGAGCAGTTCTTC
V gene: TRBV7-6
D gene: TRBD1
J gene: TRBJ2-1
clone size: .

CDR3 protein: CASSSAGSGANVLTF
CDR3 DNA: TGTGCCAGCAGTTCGGCCGGCTCTGGGGCCAACGTCCTGACTTTC
V gene: TRBV27
D gene: .
J gene: TRBJ2-6
clone size: once

CDR3 protein: CASSLGQGDNEQFF
CDR3 DNA: TGTGCCAGCAGCTTGGGACAGGGTGACAATGAGCAGTTCTTC
V gene: TRBV5-6
D gene: TRBD1
J gene: TRBJ2-1
clone size: once

CDR3 protein: CASSEWYRGPYEQYF
CDR3 DNA: TGTGCCAGCAGTGAATGGTACAGGGGGCCCTACGAGCAGTACTTC
V gene: TRBV6-1
D gene: TRBD1
J gene: TRBJ2-7
clone size: .

CDR3 protein: CASSSGRNYGYTF
CDR3 DNA: TGTGCCAGCAGCTCCGGACGGAACTATGGCTACACCTTC
V gene: TRBV11-2
D gene: .
J gene: TRBJ1-2
clone size: .

CDR3 protein: CSVDRGSYGYTF
CDR3 DNA: TGCAGCGTTGATCGTGGCAGCTATGGCTACACCTTC
V gene: TRBV29-1
D gene: .
J gene: TRBJ1-2
clone size: .

CDR3 protein: CASSLTGGWNQPQHF
CDR3 DNA: TGTGCCAGCAGTTTGACAGGGGGCTGGAATCAGCCCCAGCATTTT
V gene: TRBV27
D gene: TRBD1
J gene: TRBJ1-5
clone size: .

CDR3 protein: CASSLTSSREQFF
CDR3 DNA: TGTGCCAGCAGTTTGACATCCTCGAGAGAGCAGTTCTTC
V gene: TRBV27
D gene: .
J gene: TRBJ2-1
clone size: .

CDR3 protein: CASSGQGARTEAFF
CDR3 DNA: TGTGCCAGCTCAGGACAGGGGGCGCGAACTGAAGCTTTCTTT
V gene: TRBV18
D gene: TRBD1
J gene: TRBJ1-1
clone size: .

CDR3 protein: CASSLGTGTLGTEAFF
CDR3 DNA: TGTGCCAGCTCACTCGGAACAGGCACACTAGGCACTGAAGCTTTCTTT
V gene: TRBV18
D gene: .
J gene: TRBJ1-1
clone size: .

CDR3 protein: CAWTQTRGFGTAKNYGYTF
CDR3 DNA: TGTGCCTGGACCCAAACCAGGGGATTCGGGACAGCCAAAAACTATGGCTACACCTTC
V gene: TRBV30
D gene: TRBD1
J gene: TRBJ1-2
clone size: .

CDR3 protein: CASSYNPPGGSTDTQYF
CDR3 DNA: TGTGCCAGCAGTTACAACCCACCGGGAGGAAGCACAGATACGCAGTATTTT
V gene: TRBV27
D gene: TRBD2
J gene: TRBJ2-3
clone size: .

CDR3 protein: CAWSVQDIGGRYTEAFF
CDR3 DNA: TGTGCCTGGAGTGTACAGGACATCGGGGGGAGATACACTGAAGCTTTCTTT
V gene: TRBV30
D gene: .
J gene: TRBJ1-1
clone size: .

CDR3 protein: CSVEDRVTEAFF
CDR3 DNA: TGCAGCGTTGAGGACAGGGTCACTGAAGCTTTCTTT
V gene: TRBV29-1
D gene: TRBD1
J gene: TRBJ1-1
clone size: .

CDR3 protein: CASSALEEQYF
CDR3 DNA: TGTGCCAGCAGCGCCCTAGAGGAGCAGTACTTC
V gene: TRBV7-8
D gene: .
J gene: TRBJ2-7
clone size: .

CDR3 protein: CSVRGGISYEQYF
CDR3 DNA: TGCAGCGTACGAGGAGGGATCTCCTACGAGCAGTACTTC
V gene: TRBV29-1
D gene: .
J gene: TRBJ2-7
clone size: .

CDR3 protein: CASSQAGQGSIYGYTF
CDR3 DNA: TGTGCCAGCAGCCAAGCGGGACAGGGAAGTATCTATGGCTACACCTTC
V gene: TRBV4-2
D gene: TRBD1
J gene: TRBJ1-2
clone size: once